The 23 T cell receptor beta chains reported below all come from one sample, sequenced in a study of blood T cell repertoires in COVID-19. Sequencing used immunoSEQ multiplex PCR; TCRdb keeps in-frame clones, though not all of them. The sample holds around 440,000 clones, about 91% seen once. Specimen: peripheral blood. These receptors were taken from a woman aged 45-65 years with COVID-19, enrolled during active disease.

The rearrangement uses TRBV27 and TRBJ2-7; the match to TRBD1 covers 8 bases. CDR3 length equals 13 residues. V was clipped by 5 bases and J by 7 bases; unmatched bases: 7. Looked up from germline, CDR1 is MNHEY and CDR2 is SMNVEV (reference sequence). The CDR3 region is CASSADRVEEQYF. CDR3 nucleotides: TGTGCCAGCAGTGCGGACAGGGTAGAAGAGCAGTACTTC.

The rearrangement links TRBV20-1 to TRBJ1-6; D remains unclear. This CDR3 contains 14 residues. Germline loops: CDR1 DFQATT, CDR2 SNEGSKA (reference sequence). V lost 3 bases to trimming and J lost 10 bases, with 16 bases between them. CDR3 loop: CSASDWRVGSPLHF. Here the CDR3 DNA reads TGCAGTGCTAGTGACTGGAGGGTTGGCTCACCCCTCCACTTT.

The DNA for the CDR3 is TGTGCCATCAGTGAGTCGTTCAGCACCGGGGAGCTGTTTTTT. Translated: CAISESFSTGELFF. The rearrangement joins TRBV10-3 to TRBJ2-2; no clear D. V was trimmed by 0 bases and J by 4 bases, leaving 6 bases between them. Germline lookup yields CDR1 ENHRY and CDR2 SYGVKD. This CDR3 spans 14 amino acids.

This clone was counted between two and nine times. The chain joins TRBV18 to TRBJ2-7, with D perhaps TRBD1 (6 bases). Per the germline V gene, CDR1 is KGHSH and CDR2 is LQKENI. Deletions cut 0 bases from V and 2 bases from J, with 8 bases between. The CDR3 has 14 residues. The CDR3 loop is CASSPPRDTYEQYF. For the CDR3, the DNA is TGTGCCAGCTCACCACCCAGGGACACCTACGAGCAGTACTTC.

This clone was counted between two and nine times. The chain carries TRBV7-9 and TRBJ1-1; 8 bases are a match to TRBD1. This CDR3 has 12 residues. Germline V gene sequence: CDR1 SEHNR, CDR2 FQNEAQ (reference sequence). V trimming: 5 bases; J trimming: 6 bases; junction bases outside the gene matches: 2. CDR3 protein: CASSPGGPEAFF. As DNA, the CDR3 is TGTGCCAGCAGCCCAGGGGGCCCTGAAGCTTTCTTT.

The chain joins TRBV5-1 to TRBJ2-2; perhaps TRBD1 as D (5 bases). CDR1 and CDR2 from the germline V gene are SGHRS and YFSETQ. This CDR3 comprises 16 residues. V was pared by 0 bases and J by 4 bases, with 13 bases between. The CDR3 here is CASSLALDITTGELFF. The CDR3 nucleotides are TGCGCCAGCAGCTTGGCCTTGGACATTACCACCGGGGAGCTGTTTTTT.

This rearrangement joins TRBV5-1 to TRBJ2-3; 9 nucleotides agree with TRBD2. The J segment lost 6 bases and the V segment lost 3 bases, leaving 11 bases of the junction unmatched. Germline V gene data show CDR1 as SGHRS and CDR2 as YFSETQ. This CDR3 comprises 16 residues. CDR3 coding DNA: TGCGCCAGCAGCTCCTGGGGCGGGGGGGCCGAGGATACGCAGTATTTT. This sequence encodes CASSSWGGGAEDTQYF.

The chain employs TRBV7-2 and TRBJ1-5, with D possibly matching TRBD1 (6 bases). V lost 2 bases to trimming and J lost 1 base, with 12 bases between them. CDR1 is SGHTA, CDR2 FQGNSA, per germline. The CDR3 has 16 residues. The CDR3 DNA reads as TGTGCCAGCAGCTTATTCGGGGGGCTGAGCAATCAGCCCCAGCATTTT. Translation gives CASSLFGGLSNQPQHF.

The chain links TRBV7-2 to TRBJ2-3; 9 bases agree with TRBD2. Germline trimming cut 1 base from V and 2 bases from J; bases unmatched to any gene: 7. The germline V gene has CDR1 SGHTA and CDR2 FQGNSA. This CDR3 has 17 residues. The CDR3 DNA reads TGTGCCAGCAGCTTAGAAGTAGCGGGGGTTCACACAGATACGCAGTATTTT. Encoded protein: CASSLEVAGVHTDTQYF.

V and J are TRBV5-1 and TRBJ1-3; D gene unclear. Trimming cost V 2 bases and J 4 bases, with 10 bases left between them. CDR3 length: 14 residues. Germline lookup yields CDR1 SGHRS and CDR2 YFSETQ. The CDR3, as DNA: TGCGCCAGCAGCTTTGAGGCATCCGGAAACACCATATATTTT. This encodes CASSFEASGNTIYF.

J is TRBJ1-2 and V is TRBV2, with 10 bases that match TRBD1. Looked up from germline, CDR1 is SNHLY and CDR2 is FYNNEI. After removal of 6 bases from V and 4 bases from J, the junction contained 8 bases not matched to a gene. CDR3 length: 15 amino acids. The DNA of the CDR3 is TGTGCCAGCAGAGAGCCGGGACAGGGGAGCTATGGCTACACCTTC. It codes for CASREPGQGSYGYTF.

This clone was recorded once. The chain couples TRBV6-5 to TRBJ1-1; TRBD1 agrees at 10 bases. In germline, CDR1 is MNHEY, CDR2 SVGAGI. CDR3 length equals 13 residues. The V gene end was trimmed by 10 bases and the J gene end by 0 bases; junction bases not matched to a gene: 2. Written as DNA, the CDR3 is TGTGCCACCGGGACAGGGGTGAACACTGAAGCTTTCTTT. This encodes CATGTGVNTEAFF.

This clone has a handful of counts. V and J are TRBV24-1 and TRBJ2-3, with 10 bases identical to TRBD2. The CDR3 totals 15 residues. Germline lookup yields CDR1 KGHDR and CDR2 SFDVKD. Trimming took 5 bases from V and 5 from J; bases not matched to a gene: 6. CDR3 residues: CATSGAGGPEDTQYF. The DNA for the CDR3 is TGTGCCACCAGTGGAGCGGGGGGGCCAGAAGATACGCAGTATTTT.

This clone showed up just once. The J gene is TRBJ1-6, the V gene TRBV12-3 or TRBV12-4; weak D call: TRBD1 (5 bases). This CDR3 spans 13 amino acids. Between the trimmed V and J ends, which lost 4 bases and 10 bases, there was a span of 11 bases. CDR3 residues: CASSYQGSSPLHF. The CDR3 nucleotides are TGTGCCAGCAGTTATCAGGGATCATCACCCCTCCACTTT.

This clone showed up just a few times. This chain links TRBV28 with TRBJ2-7, with D possibly matching TRBD2 (5 bases). The CDR3 has 13 residues. With 6 bases removed from V and 3 bases from J, the gap between germline ends came to 12 bases. CDR1 MDHEN and CDR2 SYDVKM come from the germline V gene. The DNA for the CDR3 is TGTGCCAGCAGAAGCGGCCAGAACTACGAGCAGTACTTC. The encoded protein is CASRSGQNYEQYF.

The J gene is TRBJ2-2, the V gene TRBV5-4; TRBD2 agrees at 10 bases. The CDR3 is 17 residues long. Trimming took 0 bases from V and 9 from J; bases not matched to a gene: 11. Germline CDR1 is SGHNT and CDR2 is YYREEE (reference sequence). CDR3 protein: CASSLDGLAGEGRELFF. The CDR3 bases are TGTGCCAGCAGCTTGGACGGGCTAGCGGGGGAGGGCCGGGAGCTGTTTTTT.

The V gene is TRBV11-2, the J gene TRBJ2-3; TRBD2 agrees at 14 bases. Germline V gene sequence: CDR1 SGHAT, CDR2 FQNNGV. The CDR3 length is 16 residues. V lost 5 bases to trimming and J lost 4 bases; unmatched junction nucleotides: 5. The chain's CDR3 is CASSIRTSGGSDTQYF. In nucleotides, the CDR3 is TGTGCCAGCAGCATCCGGACTAGCGGGGGGTCAGATACGCAGTATTTT.

This sequence joins TRBV29-1 and TRBJ2-2; 9 bases map to TRBD2. Germline V gene lookup returns CDR1 SQVTM and CDR2 ANQGSEA. Germline trimming cut 6 bases from V and 7 bases from J; bases unmatched to any gene: 12. This CDR3 has 15 residues. This chain's CDR3 is CSVHAGGGGGGELFF. Here the CDR3 DNA reads TGCAGCGTCCACGCTGGGGGCGGGGGGGGCGGGGAGCTGTTTTTT.

The rearrangement joins TRBV11-2 to TRBJ2-3; D is unclear. The germline CDR1 and CDR2 sequences are SGHAT and FQNNGV. The CDR3 is 16 residues long. The V end was cut by 5 bases, the J end by 2 bases, with 17 bases between. CDR3 sequence reads: CASSPELTTITDTQYF. DNA for the CDR3: TGTGCCAGCAGCCCTGAACTCACTACTATCACAGATACGCAGTATTTT.

This rearrangement joins TRBV4-1 to TRBJ1-4; weak D call: TRBD1 (6 bases). There are 15 residues in the CDR3. Germline V gene sequence: CDR1 MGHRA, CDR2 YSYEKL. The germline V and J ends were trimmed by 5 bases and 3 bases, with 13 bases remaining between them. For the CDR3, the DNA is TGCGCCAGCAGCGACGACAGGAAACCTAATGAAAAACTGTTTTTT. This codes for CASSDDRKPNEKLFF.

The chain joins TRBV6-2 or TRBV6-3 to TRBJ1-1; no definite D call. This CDR3 region has 14 residues. V lost 2 bases to trimming and J lost 0 bases, with 7 bases between them. The germline V gene has CDR1 MNHEY and CDR2 SVGEGT. The CDR3 DNA reads TGTGCCAGCAGTTACCTGAGAATGAACACTGAAGCTTTCTTT. Translated, it gives CASSYLRMNTEAFF.

The rearrangement joins TRBV3-1 (or the pseudogene TRBV3-2) to TRBJ1-1; no clear D. Trimming stripped 0 bases from V and 5 bases from J, with 10 bases between. There are 14 residues in the CDR3. Germline CDR1 reads LGHDT; CDR2 reads YNNKEL (reference sequence). The CDR3 loop is CASSQERSGTEAFF. The DNA of the CDR3 is TGTGCCAGCAGCCAAGAGAGGTCTGGGACTGAAGCTTTCTTT.

V and J are TRBV28 and TRBJ1-2, with 9 bases aligning to TRBD1. Looked up from germline, CDR1 is MDHEN and CDR2 is SYDVKM. There are 16 residues in the CDR3. J lost 5 bases, V lost 4 bases, and 11 bases had no gene match. The CDR3 DNA is TGTGCCAGCAGTTCCTCCGGGACAGGGAATCGGTATGGCTACACCTTC. It encodes CASSSSGTGNRYGYTF.